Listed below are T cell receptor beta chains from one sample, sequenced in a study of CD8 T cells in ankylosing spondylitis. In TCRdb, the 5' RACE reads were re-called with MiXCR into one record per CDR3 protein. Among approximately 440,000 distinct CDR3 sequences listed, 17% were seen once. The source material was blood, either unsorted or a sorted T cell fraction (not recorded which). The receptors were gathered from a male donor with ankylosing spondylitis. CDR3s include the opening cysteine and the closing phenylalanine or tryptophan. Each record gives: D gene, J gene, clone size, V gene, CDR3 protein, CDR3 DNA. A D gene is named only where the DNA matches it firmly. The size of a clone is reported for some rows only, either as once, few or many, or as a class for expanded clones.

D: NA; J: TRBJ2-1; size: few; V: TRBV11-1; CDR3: CASSLVPSSNEQFF; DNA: TGTGCCAGCAGCTTAGTCCCTAGCAGCAATGAGCAGTTCTTC
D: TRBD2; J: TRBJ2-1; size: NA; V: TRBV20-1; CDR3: CSARERGGPNEQFF; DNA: TGCAGTGCTAGAGAGCGCGGGGGACCCAATGAGCAGTTCTTC
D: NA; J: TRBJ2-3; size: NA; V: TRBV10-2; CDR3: CASSEGRGPDTQYF; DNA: TGCGCCAGCAGTGAGGGCAGAGGGCCAGATACGCAGTATTTT
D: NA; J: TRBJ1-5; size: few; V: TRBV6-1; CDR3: CASSPYRQEDQPQHF; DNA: TGTGCCAGCAGTCCCTACCGACAGGAGGATCAGCCCCAGCATTTT
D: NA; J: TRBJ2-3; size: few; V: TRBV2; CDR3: CASRLRQGGQYF; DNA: TGTGCCAGCAGGCTCCGACAGGGAGGGCAGTATTTT
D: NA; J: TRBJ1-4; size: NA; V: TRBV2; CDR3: CASSKDLALFF; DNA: TGTGCCAGCAGCAAAGATTTAGCACTGTTTTTT
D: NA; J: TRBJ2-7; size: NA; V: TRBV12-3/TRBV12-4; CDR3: CASSLFPFPDYEQYF; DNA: TGTGCCAGCAGCCTATTCCCCTTCCCTGACTACGAGCAGTACTTC
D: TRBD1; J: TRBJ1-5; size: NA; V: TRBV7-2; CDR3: CASSSGQAYQPQHF; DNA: TGTGCCAGCAGCTCAGGACAGGCCTATCAGCCCCAGCATTTT
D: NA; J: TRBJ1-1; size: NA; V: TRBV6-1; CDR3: CASSPRAGSTEAFF; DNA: TGTGCCAGCAGTCCCAGGGCAGGGAGCACTGAAGCTTTCTTT
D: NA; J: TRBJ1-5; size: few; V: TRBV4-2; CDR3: CASSQLGSRPQHF; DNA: TGTGCCAGCAGCCAGTTGGGTTCCCGGCCCCAGCATTTT